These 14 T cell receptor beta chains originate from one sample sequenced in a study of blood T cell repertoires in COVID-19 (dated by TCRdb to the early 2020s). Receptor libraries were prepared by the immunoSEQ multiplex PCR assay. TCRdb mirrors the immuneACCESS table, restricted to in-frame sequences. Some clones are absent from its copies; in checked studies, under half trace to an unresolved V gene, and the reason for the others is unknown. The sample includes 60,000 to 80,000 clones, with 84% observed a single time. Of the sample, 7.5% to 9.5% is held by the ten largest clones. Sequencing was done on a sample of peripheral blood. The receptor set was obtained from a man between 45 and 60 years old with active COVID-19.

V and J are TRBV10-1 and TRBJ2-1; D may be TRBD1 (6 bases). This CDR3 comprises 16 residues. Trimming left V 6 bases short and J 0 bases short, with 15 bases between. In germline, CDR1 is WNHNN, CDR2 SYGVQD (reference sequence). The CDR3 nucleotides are TGCGCCAGCAGCGACAGGAGCCTCTTCTCCTACAATGAGCAGTTCTTC. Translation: CASSDRSLFSYNEQFF.

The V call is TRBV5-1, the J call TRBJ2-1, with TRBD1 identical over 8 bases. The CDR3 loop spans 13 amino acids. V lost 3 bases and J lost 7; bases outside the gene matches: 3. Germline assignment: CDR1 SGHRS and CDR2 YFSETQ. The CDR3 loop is CASSWDRNNEQFF. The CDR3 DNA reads TGCGCCAGCAGCTGGGACAGGAATAATGAGCAGTTCTTC.

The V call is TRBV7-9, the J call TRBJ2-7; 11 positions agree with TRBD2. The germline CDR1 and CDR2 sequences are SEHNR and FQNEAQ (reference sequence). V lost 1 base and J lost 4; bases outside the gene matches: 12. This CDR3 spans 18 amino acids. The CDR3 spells CASSLGLAGPGGSYEQYF. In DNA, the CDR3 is TGTGCCAGCAGCTTAGGACTAGCGGGGCCGGGAGGATCTTACGAGCAGTACTTC.

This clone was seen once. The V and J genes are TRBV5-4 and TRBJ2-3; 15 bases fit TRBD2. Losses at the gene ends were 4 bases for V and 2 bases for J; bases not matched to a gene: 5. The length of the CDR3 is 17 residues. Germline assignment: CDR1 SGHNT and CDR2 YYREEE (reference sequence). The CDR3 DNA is TGTGCCAGCAGCCCCCGGACTAGCGGGGGGGCCACAGATACGCAGTATTTT. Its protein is CASSPRTSGGATDTQYF.

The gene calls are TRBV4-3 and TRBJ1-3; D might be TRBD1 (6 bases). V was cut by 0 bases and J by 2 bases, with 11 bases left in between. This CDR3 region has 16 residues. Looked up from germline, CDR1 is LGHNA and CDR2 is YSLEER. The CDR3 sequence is CASSQDPRTAGNTIYF. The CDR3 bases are TGCGCCAGCAGCCAAGATCCACGGACAGCTGGAAACACCATATATTTT.

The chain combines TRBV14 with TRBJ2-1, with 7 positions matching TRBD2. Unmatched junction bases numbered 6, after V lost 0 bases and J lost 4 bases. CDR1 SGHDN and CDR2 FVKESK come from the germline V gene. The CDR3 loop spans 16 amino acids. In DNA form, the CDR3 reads TGTGCCAGCAGCCAAGAAGCGGGGAGGATTTACAATGAGCAGTTCTTC. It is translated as CASSQEAGRIYNEQFF.

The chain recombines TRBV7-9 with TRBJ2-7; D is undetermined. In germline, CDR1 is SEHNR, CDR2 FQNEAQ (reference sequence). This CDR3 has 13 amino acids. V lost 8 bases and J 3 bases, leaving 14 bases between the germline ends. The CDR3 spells CASDVVENYEQYF. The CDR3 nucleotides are TGTGCCAGCGATGTGGTCGAGAACTACGAGCAGTACTTC.

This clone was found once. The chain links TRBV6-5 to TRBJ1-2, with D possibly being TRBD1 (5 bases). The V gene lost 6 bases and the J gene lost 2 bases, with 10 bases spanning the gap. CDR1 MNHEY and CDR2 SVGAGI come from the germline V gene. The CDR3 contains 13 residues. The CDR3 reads CASRLDSNYGYTF. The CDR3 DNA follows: TGTGCCAGCAGACTCGACAGCAACTATGGCTACACCTTC.

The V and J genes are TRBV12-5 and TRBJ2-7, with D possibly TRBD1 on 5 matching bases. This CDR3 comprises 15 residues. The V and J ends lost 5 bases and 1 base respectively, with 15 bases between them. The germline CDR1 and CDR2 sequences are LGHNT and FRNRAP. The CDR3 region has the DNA TGTGCTAGTGGTAACCGACAGAAACATTCCTACGAGCAGTACTTC. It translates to CASGNRQKHSYEQYF.

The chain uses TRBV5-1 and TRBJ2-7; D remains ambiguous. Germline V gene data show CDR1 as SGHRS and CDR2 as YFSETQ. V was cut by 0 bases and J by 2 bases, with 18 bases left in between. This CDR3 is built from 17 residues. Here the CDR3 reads CASSLGTLTQTAYEQYF. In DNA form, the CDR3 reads TGCGCCAGCAGCTTGGGAACTTTGACACAAACTGCCTACGAGCAGTACTTC.

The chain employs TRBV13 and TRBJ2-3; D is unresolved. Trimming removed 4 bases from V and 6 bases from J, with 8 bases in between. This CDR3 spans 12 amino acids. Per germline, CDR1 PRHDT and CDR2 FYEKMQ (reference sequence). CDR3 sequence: CASSSPADTQYF. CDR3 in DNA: TGTGCCAGCAGCTCCCCTGCGGATACGCAGTATTTT.

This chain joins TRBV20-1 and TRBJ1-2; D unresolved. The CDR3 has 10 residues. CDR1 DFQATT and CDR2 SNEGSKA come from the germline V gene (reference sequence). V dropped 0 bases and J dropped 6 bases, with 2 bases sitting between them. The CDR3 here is CSARDNGYTF. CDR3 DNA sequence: TGCAGTGCTAGAGACAATGGCTACACCTTC.

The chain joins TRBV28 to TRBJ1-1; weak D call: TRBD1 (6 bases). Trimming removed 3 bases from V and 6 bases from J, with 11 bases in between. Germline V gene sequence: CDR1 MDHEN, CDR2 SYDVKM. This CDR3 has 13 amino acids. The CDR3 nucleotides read TGTGCCAGCAGTTTCGGCAGGGGCTCTGAAGCTTTCTTT. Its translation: CASSFGRGSEAFF.

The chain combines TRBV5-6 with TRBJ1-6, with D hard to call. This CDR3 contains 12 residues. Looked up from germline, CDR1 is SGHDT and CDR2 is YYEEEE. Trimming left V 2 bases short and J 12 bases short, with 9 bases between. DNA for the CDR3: TGTGCCAGCAGCTTCGGAGACGGACCCCTCCACTTT. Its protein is CASSFGDGPLHF.